These 31 T cell receptor beta chains came from one sample sequenced in a study of regulatory T cells in long-lasting Graves disease. Time point of the sample: newly diagnosed GD, antithyroid drugs for less than 3 months. Extracted RNA from PBMCs served as the source of the TCR library. The TCR beta library used iRepertoire HTBI primers with Arm-PCR amplification of CDR3. MiXCR, run by TCRdb on the multiplex PCR reads, gives a single entry per CDR3 protein. This table holds 530,000 or so distinct CDR3 sequences, about 14% found once. The data also belong to a second study, concerning T cells in Graves' hyperthyroidism and ophthalmopathy.

The specimen was peripheral blood mononuclear cells (PBMCs), collected at new diagnosis, from a patient treated with antithyroid drugs. The receptors were gathered from a man aged 30 to 45 with Graves disease.

The V call is TRBV6-2 or TRBV6-3, the J call TRBJ2-7; D perhaps matches TRBD2 (5 bases). CDR1 is MNHEY and CDR2 is SVGEGT in the germline V gene. The CDR3 extends over 13 amino acids. Deletions cut 8 bases from V and 2 bases from J, with 13 bases between. The CDR3 loop reads CASQRQLAYEQYF. CDR3 in DNA: TGTGCCAGCCAGCGGCAGTTAGCCTACGAGCAGTACTTC.

With respect to this clonotype: This clone may be a read error of a much larger clone one base away. V gene TRBV6-2 or TRBV6-3 combines with J gene TRBJ2-1, with 10 bases aligning to TRBD2. The CDR3 totals 15 residues. With V trimmed by 6 bases and J by 7 bases, 9 bases remained unmatched. Germline V gives CDR1 MNHEY, CDR2 SVGEGT. This chain's CDR3 is CASRYASGSGNEQFF. The CDR3 nucleotides are TGTGCCAGCAGATATGCTAGCGGGAGCGGGAATGAGCAGTTCTTC.

This clonotype was detected only once. A read error likely explains this, since a far larger clone differs by one base. This sequence joins TRBV6-1 and TRBJ2-2; D gene ambiguous. The CDR3 covers 13 residues. Germline CDR1 is MNHNS and CDR2 is SASEGT. CDR3 in DNA: TGTGCCTCCAGAACACCGAACATCGGGGAGCTGTTTTTT. Residues: CASRTPNIGELFF.

This clonotype is a singleton in its sample. The chain employs TRBV9 and TRBJ2-7, with 8 positions matching TRBD1. Trimming cost V 4 bases and J 3 bases; bases outside gene matches: 9. The CDR3 contains 15 residues. Germline CDR1 is SGDLS and CDR2 is YYNGEE. CDR3 protein: CASSPSLGQGYEQYF. The CDR3 DNA reads as TGTGCCAGCAGCCCGTCGCTTGGACAGGGCTACGAGCAGTACTTC.

This clonotype was observed a handful of times. CDR3 DNA: TGTGCCAGCTCACCTATACGTGGAATCCAAGAGACCCAGTACTTC. It yields the protein CASSPIRGIQETQYF. The rearrangement uses TRBV18 and TRBJ2-5; D is undetermined. Germline CDR1 reads KGHSH; CDR2 reads LQKENI. This CDR3 is 15 amino acids long. V was cut by 3 bases and J by 1 base, with 12 bases left in between.

There are many counts of this clonotype. The V and J genes are TRBV12-3 or TRBV12-4 and TRBJ2-5; 7 positions agree with TRBD1. J was trimmed by 3 bases and V by 6 bases; bases with no gene match: 4. There are 13 residues in the CDR3. CDR3 amino acids: CASRKGAEETQYF. In DNA, the CDR3 is TGTGCCAGCAGAAAGGGGGCTGAAGAGACCCAGTACTTC.

This clonotype was seen a handful of times. The chain employs TRBV19 and TRBJ2-7; D could derive from TRBD1 or TRBD2 (5 bases each). The CDR3 spans 15 residues. Between the trimmed V and J ends, which lost 1 base and 2 bases, there was a span of 12 bases. The germline V gene encodes CDR1 LNHDA and CDR2 SQIVND (reference sequence). Written as DNA, the CDR3 is TGTGCCAGTAGTATAGCTCTAAGGGACCCCTACGAGCAGTACTTC. It translates to CASSIALRDPYEQYF.

This clonotype was picked up many times. The chain uses TRBV6-1 and TRBJ1-5; D uncertain. Trimming pared 7 bases from V and 2 bases from J, leaving 15 bases between. The CDR3 runs 15 residues. Germline lookup yields CDR1 MNHNS and CDR2 SASEGT. The CDR3 DNA reads TGTGCCAGCAACCTGGGAGTGTGGGGCAATCAGCCCCAGCATTTT. This codes for CASNLGVWGNQPQHF.

This clonotype was detected many times. The chain joins TRBV3-1 to TRBJ1-4; D unresolved. Per germline, CDR1 LGHDT and CDR2 YNNKEL (reference sequence). This CDR3 contains 14 residues. V was shortened by 4 bases and J by 1 base, with 7 bases between the two germline ends. Here the CDR3 reads CASSLKITNEKLFF. DNA for the CDR3: TGTGCCAGCAGCCTAAAGATAACTAATGAAAAACTGTTTTTT.

This clonotype was counted ten times or more. V usage is TRBV15 and J usage is TRBJ1-5, with D unclear. CDR1 and CDR2 from the germline V gene are LNHNV and YYDKDF (reference sequence). Trimming cost V 4 bases and J 3 bases, with 10 bases left between them. The CDR3 sequence is 14 residues long. CDR3 residues: CATSTPAFNQPQHF. The CDR3 DNA is TGTGCCACCAGCACTCCGGCCTTCAATCAGCCCCAGCATTTT.

This clonotype was detected only once. The chain has TRBV7-9 and TRBJ2-3; 10 bases are shared with TRBD2. Looked up from germline, CDR1 is SEHNR and CDR2 is FQNEAQ (reference sequence). Trimming took 1 base from V and 1 from J; bases not matched to a gene: 5. CDR3 length equals 17 residues. CDR3 DNA sequence: TGTGCCAGCAGCTTAGGTCCCCTAGCGGGAGGCACAGATACGCAGTATTTT. Protein sequence: CASSLGPLAGGTDTQYF.

This clonotype came up a few times. The CDR3 nucleotides read TGTGCCAGCAGCTACAGCATCGTCACTGAAGCTTTCTTT. Protein product: CASSYSIVTEAFF. The chain links TRBV11-1 to TRBJ1-1, with D unclear. The CDR3 length is 13 residues. Germline values: CDR1 SGHAT, CDR2 FQDESV (reference sequence). Deletions cut 4 bases from V and 4 bases from J, with 10 bases between.

The rearrangement joins TRBV19 to TRBJ1-5; TRBD1 aligns across 8 bases. Germline lookup yields CDR1 LNHDA and CDR2 SQIVND (reference sequence). V trimming: 4 bases; J trimming: 7 bases; junction bases outside the gene matches: 9. This CDR3 has 15 residues. The CDR3 here is CASSTRQGIGQPQHF. CDR3 nucleotide sequence: TGTGCCAGTAGTACACGACAGGGGATAGGGCAGCCCCAGCATTTT.

This clonotype was seen ten or more times. V gene TRBV28 combines with J gene TRBJ1-2; weak D call: TRBD1 (5 bases). Trimming removed 5 bases from V and 8 bases from J, with 15 bases in between. The CDR3 extends over 13 amino acids. Germline V lookup: CDR1 MDHEN, CDR2 SYDVKM. The CDR3 spells CASSPRGGVGYTF. The CDR3 bases are TGTGCCAGCAGTCCTCGAGGAGGGGTGGGCTACACCTTC.

The chain joins TRBV6-5 to TRBJ2-1; the D gene is possibly TRBD1 (6 bases). The CDR3 runs 15 residues. V was shortened by 0 bases and J by 4 bases, with 10 bases between the two germline ends. Germline CDR1 and CDR2: MNHEY and SVGAGI. Written as DNA, the CDR3 is TGTGCCAGCAGTTACTCGATTGGACAGTACAATGAGCAGTTCTTC. Encoded protein: CASSYSIGQYNEQFF.

This clonotype was observed at least ten times. The chain has TRBV20-1 and TRBJ2-2; D perhaps matches TRBD2 (7 bases). The V end was cut by 6 bases, the J end by 0 bases, with 17 bases between. The CDR3 is 16 residues long. The germline gives CDR1 DFQATT, CDR2 SNEGSKA (reference sequence). The CDR3 region is CSAPGRTASNTGELFF. The CDR3 region has the DNA TGCAGTGCCCCCGGGAGGACAGCTTCGAACACCGGGGAGCTGTTTTTT.

This clonotype appeared many times. CDR3 amino acids: CASSHTREPGYGYTF. CDR3 coding DNA: TGCGCCAGCAGCCACACCAGGGAACCTGGCTATGGCTACACCTTC. This chain links TRBV4-1 with TRBJ1-2; D possibly corresponds to TRBD1 (5 bases). Trimming shortened V by 3 bases and J by 4 bases, and 15 bases separated the two germline ends. CDR3 length: 15 amino acids. The germline gives CDR1 MGHRA, CDR2 YSYEKL.

This clonotype showed up many times. The V gene is TRBV6-2 or TRBV6-3, the J gene TRBJ2-7, with 10 bases lining up with TRBD2. This CDR3 spans 15 amino acids. Looked up from germline, CDR1 is MNHEY and CDR2 is SVGEGT. The junction had 5 bases not matched to a gene; V was cut back by 6 bases and J by 0 bases. This CDR3 is CASSEGLANSYEQYF. The CDR3 DNA sequence: TGTGCCAGCAGCGAGGGACTAGCGAACTCCTACGAGCAGTACTTC.

The table lists this clonotype with many counts. The chain couples TRBV12-3 or TRBV12-4 to TRBJ2-3; D call uncertain. The CDR3 length is 14 residues. V dropped 7 bases and J dropped 0 bases, with 11 bases sitting between them. CDR3 nucleotide sequence: TGTGCCAGCACCCTCCGACATAGCACAGATACGCAGTATTTT. This gives the protein CASTLRHSTDTQYF.

This clonotype was detected many times. Here the CDR3 reads CASIIEQGNSPLHF. The CDR3 bases are TGTGCCAGCATAATAGAACAGGGGAATTCACCCCTCCACTTT. V and J are TRBV2 and TRBJ1-6; 7 nucleotides agree with TRBD1. There are 14 residues in the CDR3. Unmatched junction bases numbered 7, after V lost 7 bases and J lost 7 bases. CDR1 SNHLY and CDR2 FYNNEI come from the germline V gene. Drawing the rest from reference TRBV2 and TRBJ1-6, the complete variable domain is EPEVTQTPSHQVTQMGQEVILRCVPISNHLYFYWYRQILGQKVEFLVSFYNNEISEKSEIFDDQFSVERPDGSNFTLKIRSTKLEDSAMYFCASIIEQGNSPLHFGNGTRLTVT.

This clonotype was observed many times. The genes are TRBV20-1 and TRBJ2-7; a possible D gene is TRBD1 (5 bases). Trimming shortened V by 6 bases and J by 3 bases, and 15 bases separated the two germline ends. From germline, CDR1 is DFQATT and CDR2 SNEGSKA (reference sequence). The CDR3 covers 13 residues. The CDR3 nucleotides read TGCAGTGCCCCTAGGGGTGACAACTACGAGCAGTACTTC. Protein sequence: CSAPRGDNYEQYF.

This clonotype was recorded at least ten times. V gene TRBV15 combines with J gene TRBJ1-1, with D possibly matching TRBD1 (6 bases). CDR1 is LNHNV, CDR2 YYDKDF, per germline (reference sequence). The CDR3 is made up of 12 amino acids. Trimming removed 9 bases from V and 3 bases from J, with 11 bases in between. The CDR3 coding sequence is TGTGCCACTGGACAGCCCTACACTGAAGCTTTCTTT. Translated, it gives CATGQPYTEAFF.

This clonotype appeared many times. V is TRBV20-1 and J is TRBJ2-7; D is possibly TRBD1 or TRBD2 (5 bases each). V was trimmed by 2 bases and J by 3 bases, leaving 14 bases between them. Germline-derived CDR1 and CDR2 are DFQATT and SNEGSKA (reference sequence). CDR3 size: 14 residues. The CDR3 DNA reads TGCAGTGCTAGACCCGGGGCGCGGATCTACGAGCAGTACTTC. Residues: CSARPGARIYEQYF.

The V call is TRBV20-1, the J call TRBJ1-4; D not certain. The CDR3 covers 13 residues. Germline assignment: CDR1 DFQATT and CDR2 SNEGSKA (reference sequence). V gave up 5 bases and J gave up 6 bases, with 13 bases separating them. CDR3 DNA sequence: TGCAGTGCTCGACGGCGAAGTGATGAAAAACTGTTTTTT. Translated: CSARRRSDEKLFF.

This clonotype has at least ten counts. The genes are TRBV12-3 or TRBV12-4 and TRBJ2-3, with D possibly being TRBD2 (5 bases). The CDR3 length is 15 residues. V was cut by 3 bases and J by 3 bases, with 13 bases left in between. The CDR3, as DNA: TGTGCCAGCAGTTTTAAGCGGTTGAGGACAGATACGCAGTATTTT. Encoded protein: CASSFKRLRTDTQYF.

This clonotype was seen ten or more times. The chain links TRBV7-2 to TRBJ2-2, with a weak D call TRBD2 (5 bases). This CDR3 region has 14 residues. V was pared by 6 bases and J by 1 base, with 9 bases between. The germline CDR1 and CDR2 sequences are SGHTA and FQGNSA. CDR3 in DNA: TGTGCCAGCAGACCGAGCGGGAACACCGGGGAGCTGTTTTTT. This encodes CASRPSGNTGELFF. Full variable domain (rest looked up from reference TRBV7-2 and TRBJ2-2): GAGVSQSPSNKVTEKGKDVELRCDPISGHTALYWYRQSLGQGLEFLIYFQGNSAPDKSGLPSDRFSAERTGGSVSTLTIQRTQQEDSAVYLCASRPSGNTGELFFGEGSRLTVL.

This clonotype was counted between two and nine times. The rearrangement links TRBV29-1 to TRBJ2-1; D is unclear. V dropped 4 bases and J dropped 0 bases, with 7 bases sitting between them. This CDR3 spans 13 amino acids. Germline CDR1 reads SQVTM; CDR2 reads ANQGSEA. The CDR3 coding sequence is TGCAGCGTTGCAGGCGGCTCCTACAATGAGCAGTTCTTC. Its translation is CSVAGGSYNEQFF.

This clonotype was observed at least ten times. The chain couples TRBV7-2 to TRBJ1-4, with D perhaps matching TRBD1 (5 bases). Germline-derived CDR1 and CDR2 are SGHTA and FQGNSA. This CDR3 is 14 amino acids long. With 5 bases removed from V and 7 bases from J, the gap between germline ends came to 14 bases. Written as DNA, the CDR3 is TGTGCCAGCAGCCCGACAGTCGGAGGTGAAAAACTGTTTTTT. This codes for CASSPTVGGEKLFF. The complete variable domain, with remaining parts taken from reference TRBV7-2 and TRBJ1-4, reads GAGVSQSPSNKVTEKGKDVELRCDPISGHTALYWYRQSLGQGLEFLIYFQGNSAPDKSGLPSDRFSAERTGGSVSTLTIQRTQQEDSAVYLCASSPTVGGEKLFFGSGTQLSVL.

The chain carries TRBV30 and TRBJ1-2; the D is unclear. Germline assignment: CDR1 GTSNPN and CDR2 SVGIG (reference sequence). CDR3 length equals 13 residues. V was cut by 5 bases and J by 4 bases, with 14 bases left in between. CDR3 amino acids: CAWATTLGYGYTF. In nucleotides, the CDR3 is TGTGCCTGGGCTACCACTTTGGGCTATGGCTACACCTTC.

This clonotype has at least ten counts. V and J are TRBV9 and TRBJ2-3; D gene uncertain. This CDR3 comprises 14 residues. V was clipped by 0 bases and J by 6 bases, with 11 bases between them. Germline V gene sequence: CDR1 SGDLS, CDR2 YYNGEE. CDR3 DNA sequence: TGTGCCAGCAGCGTAGCGGTTTCGTTCGATACGCAGTATTTT. Residues: CASSVAVSFDTQYF.

This clonotype was observed a few times. This sequence joins TRBV6-5 and TRBJ2-1; 9 nucleotides align to TRBD1. The CDR3 spans 15 residues. Germline lookup yields CDR1 MNHEY and CDR2 SVGAGI. V shed 4 bases and J 6 bases; nucleotides not matched to a gene: 7. The CDR3 is CASSSQGAVGNEQFF. CDR3 nucleotide sequence: TGTGCCAGCAGTTCACAGGGGGCCGTAGGCAATGAGCAGTTCTTC.